This T cell receptor beta chain stems from a study of blood T cell repertoires in COVID-19. Turning to the study itself: Samples taken during acute and convalescent COVID-19 were collected in the United States, Italy and Spain.

In the original processing: Reference gene primer amplification in the assay estimated nucleated cell counts. Only in-frame clones appear in the TCRdb table, and some are missing; sequencing was by immunoSEQ multiplex PCR. V and J calls and clone size are as listed in that table; D and trimming were resolved from the DNA. The data contain fewer than 250,000 clones, roughly 80% of them seen just once; the ten biggest clones take up 4.5% to 5%. The study recruited people aged roughly 18 to 95 years across around 23 US areas. During the 2 weeks before they entered the study, exposed participants had met someone with a PCR-confirmed or clinician-diagnosed COVID-19 case. Specimen: PBMCs or T cells enriched from blood (not recorded which). The clonotype was recovered from a woman in her forties or fifties who had been exposed to COVID-19.

This chain's CDR3 is CASSSTGQGYEQYF. The CDR3 coding sequence is TGTGCCAGCAGCTCAACGGGACAGGGGTACGAGCAGTACTTC. The J gene is TRBJ2-7, the V gene TRBV3-1 (or the pseudogene TRBV3-2), with 10 bases that match TRBD1. Trimming cost V 5 bases and J 4 bases; bases outside gene matches: 5. Germline V gene sequence: CDR1 LGHDT, CDR2 YNNKEL (reference sequence). The CDR3 spans 14 residues.